These 9 T cell receptor beta chains were sequenced from one sample in a study of OX40 agonist ivuxolimab in advanced cancers. The table came from immunoSEQ multiplex PCR; TCRdb's copy has only in-frame clones and leaves some out. The sample yields 50,000 or so clones, about nine tenths seen once. The specimen comprised CD4+ or CD8+ T cells sorted from blood, sampled in a trial of the OX40 agonist ivuxolimab. These TCRs come from an adult with an advanced solid tumor such as melanoma, head and neck, liver or kidney cancer.

V gene TRBV18 combines with J gene TRBJ1-1, with D hard to call. Germline lookup yields CDR1 KGHSH and CDR2 LQKENI. This CDR3 comprises 15 residues. V was clipped by 5 bases and J by 1 base, with 14 bases between them. The CDR3 DNA follows: TGTGCCAGCTCATCCCTTGGGCAAGAGAACACTGAAGCTTTCTTT. It yields the protein CASSSLGQENTEAFF.

This rearrangement joins TRBV5-1 to TRBJ2-1, with 11 positions matching TRBD2. CDR1 SGHRS and CDR2 YFSETQ come from the germline V gene. V lost 0 bases to trimming and J lost 5 bases; unmatched junction nucleotides: 1. The CDR3 spans 15 residues. The CDR3 is CASSLAGLADNEQFF. CDR3 nucleotides: TGCGCCAGCAGCTTGGCGGGACTAGCGGACAATGAGCAGTTCTTC.

J is TRBJ2-3 and V is TRBV7-3, with 7 bases lining up with TRBD2. CDR3 size: 15 residues. CDR1 is SGHTA and CDR2 is FQGTGA in the germline V gene. J was trimmed by 5 bases and V by 0 bases; bases with no gene match: 5. In DNA form, the CDR3 reads TGTGCCAGCAGCTTAACCCGGCGGGAGTTAGATACGCAGTATTTT. Translation: CASSLTRRELDTQYF. The whole variable domain, remainder taken from reference TRBV7-3 and TRBJ2-3, is GAGVSQTPSNKVTEKGKYVELRCDPISGHTALYWYRQSLGQGPEFLIYFQGTGAADDSGLPNDRFFAVRPEGSVSTLKIQRTERGDSAVYLCASSLTRRELDTQYFGPGTRLTVL.

V gene TRBV5-1 combines with J gene TRBJ2-5; 11 bases line up with TRBD2. The length of the CDR3 is 16 residues. V shed 4 bases, J shed 4 bases, and the junction held 9 bases outside the gene matches. Germline CDR1 SGHRS, CDR2 YFSETQ. The CDR3 reads CASSLGLAEGGETQYF. DNA of the CDR3: TGCGCCAGCAGCCTGGGACTAGCGGAAGGAGGAGAGACCCAGTACTTC.

The J gene is TRBJ2-3, the V gene TRBV11-2; 8 bases match TRBD2. The ends lost 6 bases at V and 5 bases at J; junction bases unmatched: 7. The CDR3 is made up of 14 amino acids. Germline assignment: CDR1 SGHAT and CDR2 FQNNGV. Here the CDR3 DNA reads TGTGCCAGCAGGGTAGCGGGGACCCAAGATACGCAGTATTTT. It specifies CASRVAGTQDTQYF.

This chain joins TRBV18 and TRBJ2-3, with D possibly TRBD2 on 6 matching bases. CDR3 length: 13 amino acids. Germline lookup yields CDR1 KGHSH and CDR2 LQKENI. The ends were cut back, 5 bases at V and 5 bases at J, with 11 bases in the middle. CDR3 sequence: CASSALGGDTQYF. The CDR3, as DNA: TGTGCCAGCTCAGCCCTCGGGGGAGATACGCAGTATTTT.

The gene calls are TRBV19 and TRBJ1-6; D unresolved. Germline assignment: CDR1 LNHDA and CDR2 SQIVND (reference sequence). The CDR3 is 14 amino acids. V was cut by 10 bases and J by 1 base, with 11 bases left in between. CDR3 sequence reads: CATTTGSYNSPLHF. CDR3 sequence (DNA): TGTGCCACCACGACGGGATCCTATAATTCACCCCTCCACTTT.

The chain recombines TRBV15 with TRBJ2-7, with D unresolved. Germline V gene sequence: CDR1 LNHNV, CDR2 YYDKDF (reference sequence). The CDR3 is 14 amino acids. V lost 0 bases and J lost 7, with 13 bases in between. The CDR3 sequence is CATSRDRVLGEQYF. The DNA for the CDR3 is TGTGCCACCAGCAGAGATCGGGTTTTGGGTGAGCAGTACTTC.

The gene calls are TRBV4-1 and TRBJ1-2, with D unclear. There are 11 residues in the CDR3. CDR1 and CDR2 (germline): MGHRA, YSYEKL. Deletions cut 1 base from V and 9 bases from J, with 6 bases between. The CDR3 nucleotides read TGCGCCAGCAGCCAAGGGTATCGCTACACCTTC. This codes for CASSQGYRYTF.